These T cell receptor beta chains were read from a single sample in a study of OX40 agonist ivuxolimab in advanced cancers. Repertoires were generated with immunoSEQ multiplex PCR, while TCRdb's copy carries only in-frame clones and drops some. The table records about 82,000 clones, 90% to 95% of them present only once. The sequencing here drew on CD4+ or CD8+ T cells sorted from blood, taken in a trial of the OX40 agonist ivuxolimab. The receptors here all came from an adult with an advanced solid tumor such as melanoma, head and neck, liver or kidney cancer. CDR3s include the opening cysteine and the closing phenylalanine or tryptophan. D genes are given only for firm matches. The size of a clone is reported for some rows only, either as once, few or many, or as a class for expanded clones.

TRBV28,TRBJ1-2,NA,NA,TGTGCCAGCAGTTTAAGTTTACGTTATGGCTACACCTTC,CASSLSLRYGYTF
TRBV5-1,TRBJ1-6,NA,NA,TGCGCCAGCAGCTTGGACAGAACTAATTCACCCCTCCACTTT,CASSLDRTNSPLHF
TRBV7-8,TRBJ2-2,NA,NA,TGTGCCAGCAGATCCAGTCCGGGGGACACCGGGGAGCTGTTTTTT,CASRSSPGDTGELFF
TRBV18,TRBJ2-7,TRBD2,NA,TGTGCCAGCTCACCTACTAGCGGAGCTAACGAGCAGTACTTC,CASSPTSGANEQYF
TRBV6-1,TRBJ2-3,NA,NA,TGTGCCAGCAGTGAGGCAGGGAAGACGCAGTATTTT,CASSEAGKTQYF
TRBV11-3,TRBJ2-2,TRBD2,once,TGTGCCAGCAGCTCCGAAGGTAGCGGGAGGACCGCGGGCACCGGGGAGCTGTTTTTT,CASSSEGSGRTAGTGELFF
TRBV18,TRBJ1-5,NA,NA,TGTGCCAGCTCACCACAGGGTAAACCCCAGCATTTT,CASSPQGKPQHF
TRBV7-6,TRBJ1-5,NA,NA,TGTGCCAGCAGCTTAAATGACAATCAGCCCCAGCATTTT,CASSLNDNQPQHF
TRBV30,TRBJ1-3,NA,NA,TGTGCCTGGAGTGTACTCGGAGTCCCGGCGGCGCACACCATATATTTT,CAWSVLGVPAAHTIYF
TRBV5-1,TRBJ2-2,TRBD1,NA,TGCGCCAGCAGCTTGGGGACAGGGGTGTCCGGGGAGCTGTTTTTT,CASSLGTGVSGELFF
TRBV11-3,TRBJ2-7,NA,NA,TGTGCCAGCAACCTAGGACACGACTACGAGCAGTACTTC,CASNLGHDYEQYF
TRBV7-9,TRBJ2-7,NA,NA,TGTGCCAGCAGCTTAGACGGGAGCGGTTACGAGCAGTACTTC,CASSLDGSGYEQYF
TRBV5-1,TRBJ2-1,NA,NA,TGCGCCAGCAGCTTACGACCCCTCTCGACAGGAAATTACAATGAGCAGTTCTTC,CASSLRPLSTGNYNEQFF
TRBV2,TRBJ2-5,TRBD2,NA,TGTGCCAGCAGGGCCCTCGGGGGCGGGAGGGAAGAGACCCAGTACTTC,CASRALGGGREETQYF
TRBV29-1,TRBJ1-1,NA,NA,TGCAGCGTCGGGACCCCCGAAGCTTTCTTT,CSVGTPEAFF
TRBV29-1,TRBJ2-5,NA,NA,TGCAGCGTAGCCCCGGCAGGGAGAGAGACCCAGTACTTC,CSVAPAGRETQYF
TRBV5-1,TRBJ2-1,NA,NA,TGCGCCAGCAGCTGGGGGCAGCAGGGACCTTACAATGAGCAGTTCTTC,CASSWGQQGPYNEQFF
TRBV5-5,TRBJ1-4,NA,NA,TGTGCCAGCAGCCCACAGCCTGGGTGGGATGAAAAACTGTTTTTT,CASSPQPGWDEKLFF
TRBV28,TRBJ2-7,TRBD2,once,TGTGCCAGCAGTTTCCCACTATTAGCGGGAGGCGAGCAGTACTTC,CASSFPLLAGGEQYF
TRBV28,TRBJ1-4,NA,NA,TGTGCCAGCAGTTTAAATCCCCCTGAGAATGAAAAACTGTTTTTT,CASSLNPPENEKLFF
TRBV6-5,TRBJ1-6,NA,NA,TGTGCCAGCAGTTACGGGACAAAAAATTCACCCCTCCACTTT,CASSYGTKNSPLHF
TRBV6-6,TRBJ1-5,NA,NA,TGTGCCAGCAGTTACACAGGGCGTACTCAGCCCCAGCATTTT,CASSYTGRTQPQHF
TRBV5-4,TRBJ2-3,TRBD2,NA,TGTGCCAGCCGTCCTGGGACTAGCGGGACAGATACGCAGTATTTT,CASRPGTSGTDTQYF
TRBV18,TRBJ2-7,NA,NA,TGTGCCAGCTCACCACGGGGATCGGGGACCTACGAGCAGTACTTC,CASSPRGSGTYEQYF
TRBV10-1,TRBJ2-1,TRBD2,NA,TGCGCCAGCAGTCGTCATGGAGCGGGAGGATACAATGAGCAGTTCTTC,CASSRHGAGGYNEQFF
TRBV5-1,TRBJ2-2,NA,NA,TGCGCCAGCAGCTTGGGGCAGGACACCGGGGAGCTGTTTTTT,CASSLGQDTGELFF
TRBV5-1,TRBJ2-1,NA,NA,TGCGCCAGCAGCATACTAGTTGTCAACTACAATGAGCAGTTCTTC,CASSILVVNYNEQFF
TRBV28,TRBJ1-2,TRBD1,NA,TGTGCCAGCAGGCGCATTGAGGGGGCGGAAGGCTACACCTTC,CASRRIEGAEGYTF
TRBV6-5,TRBJ1-1,NA,NA,TGTGCCAGCAGCCCCGGTGGGTGGATGAACACTGAAGCTTTCTTT,CASSPGGWMNTEAFF
TRBV5-6,TRBJ2-7,NA,NA,TGTGCCAGCAGCTCCGGCTTCACCTACGAGCAGTACTTC,CASSSGFTYEQYF
TRBV4-3,TRBJ2-1,NA,NA,TGCGCCAGCAGCCGCGGTCTGGTATCCGGTGAGCAGTTCTTC,CASSRGLVSGEQFF
TRBV6-5,TRBJ1-1,NA,NA,TGTGCCAGCAGCCGAGAGGAAAACACTGAAGCTTTCTTT,CASSREENTEAFF
TRBV11-2,TRBJ2-7,NA,NA,TGTGCCAGCACCTCTCCCGGATCCTACGAGCAGTACTTC,CASTSPGSYEQYF
TRBV5-5,TRBJ1-2,TRBD1,NA,TGTGCCAGCAGCACCGGGACAGGGGTAGACTATGGCTACACCTTC,CASSTGTGVDYGYTF
TRBV10-3,TRBJ2-2,NA,NA,TGTGCCATCAGTGAAGGGACGGTGAACACCGGGGAGCTGTTTTTT,CAISEGTVNTGELFF
TRBV2,TRBJ1-1,NA,NA,TGTGCCAGCAGTGAATACACTGAAGCTTTCTTT,CASSEYTEAFF
TRBV5-6,TRBJ2-3,NA,NA,TGTGCCAGCAGCTTGGCTCCGGATACGCAGTATTTT,CASSLAPDTQYF
TRBV4-1,TRBJ2-4,NA,NA,TGCGCCAGCAGCCCCACTCGGGGAAGGGCCGTCGTCAGGGAAGCCAAAAACATTCAGTACTTC,CASSPTRGRAVVREAKNIQYF
TRBV7-6,TRBJ2-1,NA,NA,TGTGCCAGCAGCTTAATCCCAGACTCCTACAATGAGCAGTTCTTC,CASSLIPDSYNEQFF
TRBV7-9,TRBJ1-4,NA,NA,TGTGCCAGCAGCGGAACCGGGAATTCTAATGAAAAACTGTTTTTT,CASSGTGNSNEKLFF
TRBV27,TRBJ2-2,TRBD2,NA,TGTGCCAGCACCGGGGGGATCTCGAACACCGGGGAGCTGTTTTTT,CASTGGISNTGELFF
TRBV7-2,TRBJ2-5,NA,NA,TGTGCCAGCAGCTACTTAACTGAGACCCAGTACTTC,CASSYLTETQYF
TRBV21-1,TRBJ2-5,NA,NA,TGTGCCAGCAGCCATAAGACAGGTCAAGAGACCCAGTACTTC,CASSHKTGQETQYF
TRBV7-2,TRBJ2-1,TRBD2,NA,TGTGCCAGCAGCTCCAGACTAGCGGGAGTTGACAATGAGCAGTTCTTC,CASSSRLAGVDNEQFF
TRBV28,TRBJ1-4,NA,NA,TGTGCCAGTACCGGGCAGGGGCGGGATACTAATGAAAAACTGTTTTTT,CASTGQGRDTNEKLFF
TRBV15,TRBJ2-1,NA,NA,TGTGCCACCAGCGGTTTTAGCCAAAAGGGAGGAGGTTACAATGAGCAGTTCTTC,CATSGFSQKGGGYNEQFF
TRBV4-1,TRBJ2-5,TRBD2,NA,TGCGCCAGCAGCCAAGAAAGAGGGGATAGCGGGAGTCGGGAGACCCAGTACTTC,CASSQERGDSGSRETQYF
TRBV6-5,TRBJ2-5,NA,NA,TGTGCCAGCAGTTACTCTCGCCAGGGCAAAGAGACCCAGTACTTC,CASSYSRQGKETQYF
TRBV9,TRBJ2-5,NA,NA,TGTGCCAGCAGCGGGCGGGTCCAAGAGACCCAGTACTTC,CASSGRVQETQYF
TRBV19,TRBJ2-4,TRBD1,NA,TGTGCCAGTAGTTCCCAGGGGACAGGGGGAGGATTTCAGTACTTC,CASSSQGTGGGFQYF
TRBV29-1,TRBJ2-1,TRBD2,NA,TGCAGCGTTGCGGTGACTAGCGGTGAACGCAATGAGCAGTTCTTC,CSVAVTSGERNEQFF
TRBV18,TRBJ2-3,NA,NA,TGTGCCAGCTCACCACCCTTCCGGACCACAGATACGCAGTATTTT,CASSPPFRTTDTQYF
TRBV6-4,TRBJ2-2,TRBD1,NA,TGTGCCAGCAGTGAACAGGGGACCGGGGAGCTGTTTTTT,CASSEQGTGELFF
TRBV25-1,TRBJ1-5,NA,NA,TGTGCCAGCAGTGAAGAGGGTAAAGGCAATCAGCCCCAGCATTTT,CASSEEGKGNQPQHF